Listed here is a single TCR beta chain. Germline CDR1 MNHEY, CDR2 SVGAGI. The CDR3 runs to 15 residues. Deletions cut 0 bases from V and 6 bases from J, with 13 bases between. The sample comes from a study of blood T cell repertoires in COVID-19. Original processing methods: Amplified reference gene primers provided the basis for estimating nucleated cell counts. Using immunoSEQ multiplex PCR, the repertoire was profiled, and TCRdb retains in-frame clones only, with some absent. The DNA was the basis for D and trimming; V, J and clone size are from that table. The table records about 120,000 clones, 55% to 75% of them present only once.

The sample consisted of peripheral blood. The V and J genes are TRBV6-5 and TRBJ2-3; D not resolved. The receptor comes from a human donor with acute or convalescent COVID-19. The donor label of this sample is uncertain. The CDR3 spells CASSYSNGALDTQYF. CDR3 coding DNA: TGTGCCAGCAGTTACTCGAATGGAGCGTTGGATACGCAGTATTTT.